This passage covers 16 T cell receptor beta chains from one sample sequenced in a study of CXCR3-negative and CXCR3-positive naive CD8 T cells. Overall study results and limits: Against CXCR3-negative naive cells, CXCR3-positive naive cells showed more hydrophobic TRB CDR3s.

TRB cDNA was prepared as libraries by UMI-labeled 5' RACE. TCRdb re-called the 5' RACE reads and gives one entry per CDR3 protein, without DNA. The record lists about 120,000 distinct CDR3 sequences, of which the ten most abundant hold around 0.38%. Their specific antigens are unknown. Sequencing input: naive CXCR3+ CD8+ T cells from blood. Regarding subset: CD45RO-CCR7+CD27+CD95- naive CD8+ T cells expressing CXCR3 (TNR3+). The source of these receptors is a human donor in good health. Some clones in this sample may be carry-over from other donors' samples.

This chain links TRBV12-3 or TRBV12-4 with TRBJ2-7. CDR3 length equals 12 residues. CDR3 sequence reads: CAISFSSYEQYF.

J is TRBJ1-5 and V is TRBV20-1; TCRdb calls TRBD1, which cannot be checked without DNA. The CDR3 runs 15 residues. From germline, CDR1 is DFQATT and CDR2 SNEGSKA (reference sequence). CDR3 loop: CNAVPGHPGNQPQHF.

This chain connects TRBV7-2 to TRBJ2-7; TCRdb's D call, TRBD2, is unchecked because there is no DNA. The germline gives CDR1 SGHTA, CDR2 FQGNSA. The CDR3 is 17 residues long. The CDR3 loop is CASSFPSGGTESYEQYF.

V usage is TRBV5-1 and J usage is TRBJ2-7; the D call from TCRdb, TRBD2, cannot be confirmed without DNA. This CDR3 has 16 amino acids. Germline lookup yields CDR1 SGHRS and CDR2 YFSETQ. The CDR3 sequence: CASSRSLPRKSYEQYF.

This chain links TRBV27 with TRBJ2-7; TCRdb's assignment of TRBD1 cannot be checked, as there is no DNA. The germline gives CDR1 MNHEY, CDR2 SMNVEV (reference sequence). The CDR3 length is 14 residues. The CDR3 protein is CASSPPGRVAEQYF.

This rearrangement joins TRBV2 to TRBJ2-7. The CDR3 extends over 13 amino acids. Germline lookup yields CDR1 SNHLY and CDR2 FYNNEI. CDR3 region: CASSEALGRGQYF. Variable domain in full (rest from reference TRBV2 and TRBJ2-7): EPEVTQTPSHQVTQMGQEVILRCVPISNHLYFYWYRQILGQKVEFLVSFYNNEISEKSEIFDDQFSVERPDGSNFTLKIRSTKLEDSAMYFCASSEALGRGQYFGPGTRLTVT.

This chain joins TRBV4-3 and TRBJ2-7; no DNA is available, so the TRBD1 call from TCRdb remains unchecked. CDR1 is LGHNA and CDR2 is YSLEER in the germline V gene. The CDR3 has 14 amino acids. This CDR3 is CASSYVGQEYEQYF.

The rearrangement uses TRBV15 and TRBJ2-7; TCRdb gives TRBD1 as the D gene, but with no DNA this cannot be confirmed. The CDR3 sequence is 12 residues long. Germline V gives CDR1 LNHNV, CDR2 YYDKDF (reference sequence). The CDR3 reads CATGTGGYEQYF.

The chain couples TRBV19 to TRBJ1-1; TCRdb indicates TRBD1, and absent DNA this call remains unverified. This CDR3 has 14 amino acids. Germline CDR1 reads LNHDA; CDR2 reads SQIVND (reference sequence). The CDR3 reads CASSMGARNTEAFF.

CDR3 sequence: CASSSPGQVTEQYF. The chain is built from TRBV5-1 and TRBJ2-7; the TCRdb D gene call, TRBD1, has no DNA to confirm it. The CDR3 loop spans 14 amino acids. Germline values: CDR1 SGHRS, CDR2 YFSETQ.

The chain recombines TRBV10-3 with TRBJ2-1; checking the TCRdb D call of TRBD1 is not possible without DNA. Germline CDR1 reads ENHRY; CDR2 reads SYGVKD. This CDR3 has 16 amino acids. The CDR3 here is CAISETGTGALNEQFF.

The rearrangement links TRBV7-6 to TRBJ2-5; TCRdb names TRBD1, which stays unverified in the absence of DNA. CDR1 and CDR2 (germline): SGHVS, FNYEAQ. The CDR3 has 15 amino acids. CDR3 loop: CASSLIWGAEETQYF.

The genes are TRBV19 and TRBJ1-1; TCRdb gives TRBD1 as the D gene, but with no DNA this cannot be confirmed. Looked up from germline, CDR1 is LNHDA and CDR2 is SQIVND (reference sequence). The CDR3 contains 14 residues. The CDR3 region is CASSEQGPLTEAFF.

The rearrangement joins TRBV7-6 to TRBJ1-5; TCRdb names TRBD1, which stays unverified in the absence of DNA. Looked up from germline, CDR1 is SGHVS and CDR2 is FNYEAQ. The CDR3 consists of 15 residues. This CDR3 is CASSLVGGPNQPQHF.

V is TRBV15 and J is TRBJ2-3; TCRdb outputs TRBD2, but without DNA this stays unchecked. The CDR3 is made up of 18 amino acids. The germline CDR1 and CDR2 sequences are LNHNV and YYDKDF (reference sequence). CDR3 residues: CATSRDLAGVLSTDTQYF.

The chain has TRBV7-9 and TRBJ2-7; TCRdb's D gene call, TRBD1, goes unchecked for lack of DNA. Looked up from germline, CDR1 is SEHNR and CDR2 is FQNEAQ (reference sequence). This CDR3 has 14 amino acids. The CDR3 loop is CASSSPGPNYEQYF.